This entry lists 29 T cell receptor beta chains sequenced from one sample in a study of blood T cell repertoires in COVID-19. Sequencing used immunoSEQ multiplex PCR; TCRdb keeps in-frame clones, though not all of them. Of over 100,000 clones listed, roughly 81% are singletons. Sequences were obtained from peripheral blood. The receptor source for this set is a human donor in a cohort sampled during active COVID-19.

The rearrangement links TRBV30 to TRBJ1-2; D is undetermined. Germline lookup yields CDR1 GTSNPN and CDR2 SVGIG (reference sequence). Trimming took 2 bases from V and 1 from J, leaving 17 bases between them. The length of the CDR3 is 16 residues. The CDR3 DNA reads as TGTGCCTGGAGTACCCCACGAAAGACTATTAACTATGGCTACACCTTC. Protein sequence: CAWSTPRKTINYGYTF.

This clone was seen repeatedly, ten times or more. J is TRBJ2-7 and V is TRBV7-2, with a possible D match to TRBD1 (5 bases). The CDR3 contains 12 residues. Per germline, CDR1 SGHTA and CDR2 FQGNSA. Trimming removed 4 bases from V and 6 bases from J, with 10 bases in between. This CDR3 reads CASSWLGVEQYF. The CDR3 nucleotides read TGTGCCAGCAGCTGGTTAGGGGTCGAGCAGTACTTC.

This clone appeared many times. This sequence joins TRBV7-8 and TRBJ2-4; maybe TRBD2 (6 bases). V was pared by 5 bases and J by 7 bases, with 15 bases between. The CDR3 totals 14 residues. Germline lookup yields CDR1 SGHVS and CDR2 FQNEAQ. The CDR3 nucleotides are TGTGCCAGCAGCGGCGGGGAGGTGGGGAACATTCAGTACTTC. Translating gives CASSGGEVGNIQYF.

The V call is TRBV21-1, the J call TRBJ2-7; TRBD1 is the table's D call, not checked against the DNA. TRBV21-1 is given as a pseudogene. The CDR3 contains 13 residues. CDR3 nucleotides: TGTGCCAGCAGCAAAGGGGCAGACTACGAGCAGTACTTC. Encoded protein: CASSKGADYEQYF.

The genes are TRBV4-2 and TRBJ2-7; TRBD2 agrees at 14 bases. Trimming took 8 bases from V and 3 from J; bases not matched to a gene: 3. This CDR3 has 14 residues. Per germline, CDR1 LGHNA and CDR2 YNFKEQ. CDR3 loop: CASGTSGSIYEQYF. CDR3 DNA sequence: TGTGCCAGCGGGACTAGCGGGAGTATCTACGAGCAGTACTTC.

The V call is TRBV4-2, the J call TRBJ1-1; 8 nucleotides line up with TRBD1. Germline lookup yields CDR1 LGHNA and CDR2 YNFKEQ. V dropped 4 bases and J dropped 0; count of bases not matched to a gene: 7. The CDR3 loop spans 16 amino acids. The CDR3 here is CASSPGDRFMNTEAFF. For the CDR3, the DNA is TGTGCCAGCAGCCCCGGGGACAGGTTTATGAACACTGAAGCTTTCTTT.

This clone has just a few counts. This chain uses TRBV11-3 with TRBJ1-1; no reliable D call. The V end lost 0 bases, the J end lost 4 bases, and 15 bases lay between the germline ends. The CDR3 contains 16 residues. Per germline, CDR1 SGHNT and CDR2 YENEEA. The CDR3 reads CASSLEGGSRSTEAFF. In DNA, the CDR3 is TGTGCCAGCAGCTTAGAGGGAGGGAGTCGTAGCACTGAAGCTTTCTTT.

For this clone: A much larger clone is a single base away; this may be a read error. Additional DNA sequences in this sample encode the identical CDR3. This rearrangement joins TRBV19 to TRBJ2-6, with TRBD1 matching over 8 bases. The CDR3 has 21 residues. CDR1 is LNHDA and CDR2 is SQIVND in the germline V gene (reference sequence). CDR3 bases: TGTGCCAGTAGTATCTCTGGCAGGGGGCAATCAGTCCTATCTGGGGCCAACGTCCTGACTTTT. Encoded protein: CASSISGRGQSVLSGANVLTF.

Only one count was recorded for this clone. V gene TRBV4-1 combines with J gene TRBJ2-7; maybe TRBD1 (6 bases). The V gene lost 2 bases and the J gene lost 3 bases, with 14 bases spanning the gap. The CDR3 consists of 15 residues. The germline V gene has CDR1 MGHRA and CDR2 YSYEKL. The CDR3 region is CASSQNTGYSYEQYF. CDR3 DNA sequence: TGCGCCAGCAGCCAAAATACAGGGTATAGCTACGAGCAGTACTTC.

The chain links TRBV6-1 to TRBJ2-7; TRBD2 is a possible D gene (6 bases). V was cut by 2 bases and J by 3 bases, with 14 bases left in between. The CDR3 contains 15 residues. Germline loops: CDR1 MNHNS, CDR2 SASEGT. The chain's CDR3 is CASSEYSGGVYEQYF. The CDR3 nucleotides read TGTGCCAGCAGTGAATACTCCGGAGGGGTCTACGAGCAGTACTTC.

This sequence joins TRBV28 and TRBJ2-5; 8 bases line up with TRBD1. Germline CDR1 reads MDHEN; CDR2 reads SYDVKM. V lost 4 bases and J lost 1; bases outside the gene matches: 8. The CDR3 has 16 amino acids. The DNA of the CDR3 is TGTGCCAGCAGTTCCCACAGGGGGACCTTCCAAGAGACCCAGTACTTC. Translating gives CASSSHRGTFQETQYF.

This chain joins TRBV10-3 and TRBJ2-7; TRBD1 aligns across 7 bases. The CDR3 loop spans 15 amino acids. Per the germline V gene, CDR1 is ENHRY and CDR2 is SYGVKD. V dropped 0 bases and J dropped 3; count of bases not matched to a gene: 5. The CDR3, as DNA: TGTGCCATCAGTGAGTCGGGTCAGGGGGTCTACGAGCAGTACTTC. Translation gives CAISESGQGVYEQYF.

The chain couples TRBV7-8 to TRBJ1-3, with D possibly matching TRBD1 (5 bases). The ends were cut back, 7 bases at V and 1 base at J, with 11 bases in the middle. Germline V gene sequence: CDR1 SGHVS, CDR2 FQNEAQ. The CDR3 has 14 residues. As DNA, the CDR3 is TGTGCCAGCACCCCGGGGGGATCTGGAAACACCATATATTTT. This codes for CASTPGGSGNTIYF.

The genes are TRBV30 and TRBJ1-4, with D perhaps matching TRBD1 (6 bases). V was clipped by 0 bases and J by 4 bases, with 12 bases between them. The CDR3 runs 15 residues. Germline lookup yields CDR1 GTSNPN and CDR2 SVGIG (reference sequence). CDR3: CAWSVLGAINEKLFF. The CDR3 nucleotides read TGTGCCTGGAGTGTTTTGGGGGCCATTAATGAAAAACTGTTTTTT.

The CDR3, as DNA: TGTGCCAGCAGCCCCCAGACAGAGAACACTGAAGCTTTCTTT. It specifies CASSPQTENTEAFF. The J gene is TRBJ1-1, the V gene TRBV7-9; tentatively, D is TRBD1 (5 bases). CDR1 is SEHNR, CDR2 FQNEAQ, per germline (reference sequence). There are 14 residues in the CDR3. Trimming left V 5 bases short and J 1 base short, with 11 bases between.

This chain joins TRBV7-9 and TRBJ1-5, with TRBD1 matching over 7 bases. Germline loops: CDR1 SEHNR, CDR2 FQNEAQ (reference sequence). With 5 bases clipped from V and 5 bases from J, the junction kept 12 bases outside the gene matches. The CDR3 runs 16 residues. The CDR3 loop is CASSRLRQGTDQPQHF. The CDR3 DNA sequence: TGTGCCAGCAGCCGATTGAGACAGGGAACGGATCAGCCCCAGCATTTT.

CDR3 residues: CASGPGGSPYEQYF. CDR3 DNA sequence: TGTGCCAGCGGCCCCGGCGGGAGTCCCTACGAGCAGTACTTC. The chain is built from TRBV6-2 or TRBV6-3 and TRBJ2-7; 7 positions agree with TRBD2. In germline, CDR1 is MNHEY, CDR2 SVGEGT. With V trimmed by 8 bases and J by 2 bases, 9 bases remained unmatched. CDR3 size: 14 residues.

The chain combines TRBV6-5 with TRBJ2-2; 9 bases align to TRBD1. There are 13 residues in the CDR3. Germline V gives CDR1 MNHEY, CDR2 SVGAGI. V dropped 6 bases and J dropped 4; count of bases not matched to a gene: 0. The CDR3: CASRQGATGELFF. The CDR3 DNA is TGTGCCAGCAGACAGGGGGCCACCGGGGAGCTGTTTTTT.

In DNA form, the CDR3 reads TGTGCCAGCAGTTTATTAGGCAGCGAGAACACTGAAGCTTTCTTT. Its translation: CASSLLGSENTEAFF. This chain links TRBV28 with TRBJ1-1; D is uncertain. CDR3 length: 15 amino acids. The germline V gene encodes CDR1 MDHEN and CDR2 SYDVKM. V was shortened by 1 base and J by 1 base, with 10 bases between the two germline ends.

The rearrangement uses TRBV15 and TRBJ2-7; 9 bases align to TRBD2. In germline, CDR1 is LNHNV, CDR2 YYDKDF (reference sequence). There are 15 residues in the CDR3. V dropped 6 bases and J dropped 5; count of bases not matched to a gene: 11. The CDR3 loop is CATRRRGAGGDEQYF. The CDR3 DNA is TGTGCCACCAGACGGAGGGGAGCGGGGGGCGACGAGCAGTACTTC.

This clone has a count of ten or more. V is TRBV10-3 and J is TRBJ1-5; D not certain. Germline CDR1 reads ENHRY; CDR2 reads SYGVKD. With 3 bases removed from V and 2 bases from J, the gap between germline ends came to 14 bases. The CDR3 loop spans 16 amino acids. CDR3: CAISDHGDGGNQPQHF. In DNA, the CDR3 is TGTGCCATCAGTGATCACGGAGACGGGGGCAATCAGCCCCAGCATTTT.

The rearrangement links TRBV13 to TRBJ2-7, with 8 nucleotides matching TRBD2. The ends lost 3 bases at V and 5 bases at J; junction bases unmatched: 6. CDR1 is PRHDT and CDR2 is FYEKMQ in the germline V gene (reference sequence). The CDR3 runs to 14 residues. CDR3 nucleotides: TGTGCCAGCAGCTTGCGGGGGGCAATCCACGAGCAGTACTTC. This sequence encodes CASSLRGAIHEQYF.

This clone has just one count. The gene calls are TRBV6-5 and TRBJ2-7; TRBD2 aligns across 9 bases. The CDR3 runs to 14 residues. Germline V lookup: CDR1 MNHEY, CDR2 SVGAGI. J was trimmed by 4 bases and V by 0 bases; bases with no gene match: 1. The CDR3 is CASSYSRGGYEQYF. CDR3 DNA: TGTGCCAGCAGTTACTCGCGGGGGGGGTACGAGCAGTACTTC.

The V and J genes are TRBV7-8 and TRBJ1-3, with a possible D match to TRBD1 (5 bases). Trimming cost V 5 bases and J 0 bases, with 14 bases left between them. CDR1 is SGHVS, CDR2 FQNEAQ, per germline. The CDR3 totals 16 residues. CDR3 bases: TGTGCCAGCAGCCCGGGACTCCCGAGCTCTGGAAACACCATATATTTT. Translation: CASSPGLPSSGNTIYF.

V usage is TRBV7-3 and J usage is TRBJ2-3, with 10 bases that match TRBD1. The CDR3 has 19 amino acids. Germline-derived CDR1 and CDR2 are SGHTA and FQGTGA. The V segment lost 0 bases and the J segment 1 base; nucleotides outside the gene matches: 10. The CDR3 sequence is CASSLTTGGPLTRTDTQYF. In DNA form, the CDR3 reads TGTGCCAGCAGCTTAACGACAGGGGGCCCTCTTACACGCACAGATACGCAGTATTTT.

The chain joins TRBV10-3 to TRBJ2-2; TRBD1 matches 8 bases. J gave up 4 bases and V 6 bases, and 16 bases lay outside the gene matches. From germline, CDR1 is ENHRY and CDR2 SYGVKD. The CDR3 has 18 residues. CDR3 in amino acids: CAIRDWSPGTGSTGELFF. CDR3 in DNA: TGTGCCATCAGGGACTGGTCTCCCGGGACAGGATCCACCGGGGAGCTGTTTTTT.

V is TRBV30 and J is TRBJ2-1; maybe TRBD2 (5 bases). The CDR3 contains 14 residues. V gave up 3 bases and J gave up 0 bases, with 9 bases separating them. From germline, CDR1 is GTSNPN and CDR2 SVGIG (reference sequence). CDR3 protein: CAWRHRDSYNEQFF. CDR3 DNA: TGTGCCTGGAGGCACCGGGACTCCTACAATGAGCAGTTCTTC.

This chain uses TRBV7-3 with TRBJ2-5; TRBD2 agrees at 7 bases. V gave up 5 bases and J gave up 0 bases; unmatched junction bases: 0. CDR3 length equals 13 residues. CDR1 and CDR2 from the germline V gene are SGHTA and FQGTGA. CDR3: CASSRGDQETQYF. The CDR3 DNA reads TGTGCCAGCAGCCGGGGGGACCAAGAGACCCAGTACTTC.

The chain recombines TRBV10-3 with TRBJ2-7; 8 nucleotides align to TRBD2. CDR3 length: 16 residues. Trimming took 0 bases from V and 9 from J; bases not matched to a gene: 13. Germline V gene sequence: CDR1 ENHRY, CDR2 SYGVKD. The CDR3 sequence is CAISESTGRAFGWQYF. For the CDR3, the DNA is TGTGCCATCAGTGAGTCTACCGGGAGGGCCTTTGGTTGGCAGTACTTC.